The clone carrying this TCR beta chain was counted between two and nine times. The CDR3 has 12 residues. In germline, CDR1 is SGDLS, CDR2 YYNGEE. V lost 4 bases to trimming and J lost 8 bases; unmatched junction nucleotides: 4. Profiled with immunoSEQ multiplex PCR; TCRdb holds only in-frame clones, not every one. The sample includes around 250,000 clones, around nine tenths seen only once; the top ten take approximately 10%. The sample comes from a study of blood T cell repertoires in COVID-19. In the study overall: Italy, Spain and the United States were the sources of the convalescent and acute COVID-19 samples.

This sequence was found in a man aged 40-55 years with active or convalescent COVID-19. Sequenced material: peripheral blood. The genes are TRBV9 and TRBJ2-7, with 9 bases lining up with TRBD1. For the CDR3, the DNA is TGTGCCAGCAGCCCGGACAGGGGAAAGCAGTACTTC. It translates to CASSPDRGKQYF.